The 32 T cell receptor beta chains given below trace back to one sample, sequenced in a study of blood T cells in healthy people across ages. A second about 7 to 12 cycle PCR used barcoded and J-beta primers. TCRdb re-called the 5' RACE reads through MiXCR, storing one row per CDR3 protein. There are approximately 690,000 distinct CDR3 sequences in the sample; approximately 40% occur only once, and 25% to 30% lies in the top ten. The sample was blood. Source of these receptors: a man at least 80 years old in good health.

The chain employs TRBV28 and TRBJ2-1; 9 nucleotides align to TRBD1. This CDR3 has 15 amino acids. Germline values: CDR1 MDHEN, CDR2 SYDVKM. The V gene end was trimmed by 6 bases and the J gene end by 6 bases; junction bases not matched to a gene: 9. This chain's CDR3 is CASSQTGTGINEQFF. The DNA for the CDR3 is TGTGCCAGCAGCCAGACCGGGACAGGGATCAATGAGCAGTTCTTC.

This rearrangement joins TRBV12-3 or TRBV12-4 to TRBJ2-3, with 9 bases lining up with TRBD2. The CDR3 runs 16 residues. V lost 1 base, J lost 0 bases, and 2 bases stayed unmatched. The CDR3 coding sequence is TGTGCCAGCAGTTTAGGCGGGAGGGAGAGCACAGATACGCAGTATTTT. Its protein is CASSLGGRESTDTQYF.

The table lists this clonotype with a few counts. The rearrangement joins TRBV27 to TRBJ1-2; a weak D match, TRBD1 (6 bases). CDR1 MNHEY and CDR2 SMNVEV come from the germline V gene (reference sequence). Between the trimmed V and J ends, which lost 7 bases and 7 bases, there was a span of 16 bases. This CDR3 spans 13 amino acids. The CDR3, as DNA: TGTGCCAGCAAATCCGCCGGGGGCAGTGGCTACACCTTC. This encodes CASKSAGGSGYTF.

Details on this clonotype: The junction departs from the called germline gene at one end, perhaps through a read error. The chain joins TRBV4-3 to TRBJ2-4, with TRBD2 as a possible D gene (6 bases). Judging by the DNA end, TRBJ2-5 fits better; the J call may be wrong. The CDR3 contains 15 residues. Germline loops: CDR1 LGHNA, CDR2 YSLEER. The DNA for the CDR3 is TGCGCCAGCAACCAAGATAGGAGGGCTGAGGAGACCCAGTACTTC. Translating it yields CASNQDRRAEETQYF.

A word on this clonotype: A much larger clone differs by one base, so this may be a read error. The gene calls are TRBV6-5 and TRBJ2-1, with 7 bases aligning to TRBD1. The CDR3 loop spans 15 amino acids. The V gene end was trimmed by 2 bases and the J gene end by 11 bases; junction bases not matched to a gene: 12. Germline assignment: CDR1 MNHEY and CDR2 SVGAGI. CDR3 amino acids: CASSYNAGGRNKQFF. In DNA form, the CDR3 reads TGTGCCAGCAGTTACAACGCAGGGGGACGAAATAAGCAGTTCTTC.

This chain links TRBV5-1 with TRBJ1-4; 7 nucleotides line up with TRBD1. V lost 3 bases, J lost 5 bases, and 10 bases stayed unmatched. Per the germline V gene, CDR1 is SGHRS and CDR2 is YFSETQ. CDR3 length: 16 amino acids. CDR3 in DNA: TGCGCCAGCAGCTCGGGCTCGACAGGGACAAATGAAAAACTGTTTTTT. Amino acids: CASSSGSTGTNEKLFF.

J is TRBJ2-3 and V is TRBV5-1; a weak D match, TRBD2 (6 bases). In germline, CDR1 is SGHRS, CDR2 YFSETQ. V dropped 1 base and J dropped 0 bases, with 9 bases sitting between them. This CDR3 is built from 15 residues. This CDR3 is CASSLTSYSTDTQYF. The CDR3, as DNA: TGCGCCAGCAGCTTGACTAGCTACAGCACAGATACGCAGTATTTT. Based on the CDR3 plus reference TRBV5-1 and TRBJ2-3, the full variable domain is KAGVTQTPRYLIKTRGQQVTLSCSPISGHRSVSWYQQTPGQGLQFLFEYFSETQRNKGNFPGRFSGRQFSNSRSEMNVSTLELGDSALYLCASSLTSYSTDTQYFGPGTRLTVL.

The CDR3 nucleotides are TGCGCCAGCAGCTTGGAAGCGACCCAGTACTTC. This translates into CASSLEATQYF. The rearrangement joins TRBV5-1 to TRBJ2-5; no reliable D call. Trimming shortened V by 0 bases and J by 7 bases, and 4 bases separated the two germline ends. This CDR3 is built from 11 residues. CDR1 SGHRS and CDR2 YFSETQ come from the germline V gene.

This clonotype was seen at least ten times. V and J are TRBV6-2 or TRBV6-3 and TRBJ2-7; maybe TRBD2 (6 bases). V was cut by 4 bases and J by 7 bases, with 17 bases left in between. Germline V lookup: CDR1 MNHEY, CDR2 SVGEGT. The CDR3 runs to 14 residues. This CDR3 reads CASSLRSGFGEQYF. DNA of the CDR3: TGTGCCAGCAGTTTACGCAGCGGGTTTGGAGAGCAGTACTTC.

The chain joins TRBV7-9 to TRBJ1-3, with D tentatively TRBD1 (6 bases). Germline V gene lookup returns CDR1 SEHNR and CDR2 FQNEAQ (reference sequence). The CDR3 length is 17 residues. V was cut by 0 bases and J by 2 bases, with 14 bases left in between. CDR3 nucleotides: TGTGCCAGCAGCTTAGCAGTCGGGACATGGGCTGGAAACACCATATATTTT. Translating it yields CASSLAVGTWAGNTIYF.

In this sample, this clonotype turned up many times. This sequence joins TRBV4-1 and TRBJ1-4, with a tentative D call TRBD1 (5 bases). The CDR3 is 15 amino acids. Germline V gives CDR1 MGHRA, CDR2 YSYEKL. V lost 4 bases to trimming and J lost 3 bases, with 12 bases between them. The CDR3 sequence is CASSRGQGPNEKLFF. DNA of the CDR3: TGCGCCAGCAGCCGAGGCCAGGGACCTAATGAAAAACTGTTTTTT.

This clonotype has a handful of counts. Written as DNA, the CDR3 is TGCAGTGCTCGATCGACTAGCGGACACACAGATACGCAGTATTTT. Encoded protein: CSARSTSGHTDTQYF. The chain recombines TRBV20-1 with TRBJ2-3; 9 bases line up with TRBD2. Germline V gene lookup returns CDR1 DFQATT and CDR2 SNEGSKA (reference sequence). The CDR3 sequence is 15 residues long. V was clipped by 5 bases and J by 2 bases; unmatched bases: 8.

This clonotype came up a few times. The chain employs TRBV3-1 and TRBJ1-2, with TRBD1 as a possible D gene (6 bases). This CDR3 comprises 18 residues. V dropped 1 base and J dropped 1 base, with 19 bases sitting between them. Per germline, CDR1 LGHDT and CDR2 YNNKEL (reference sequence). The CDR3 region is CASSQGAGADDLNYGYTF. The CDR3 DNA reads TGTGCCAGCAGCCAAGGGGCAGGGGCAGACGATCTTAACTATGGCTACACCTTC.

This clonotype came up a few times. The V call is TRBV20-1, the J call TRBJ2-7; TRBD1 matches 9 bases. V lost 1 base to trimming and J lost 2 bases; unmatched junction nucleotides: 12. This CDR3 is built from 17 residues. Germline V gene data show CDR1 as DFQATT and CDR2 as SNEGSKA (reference sequence). CDR3 residues: CSARGGGGQGITYEQYF. CDR3 coding DNA: TGCAGTGCTAGAGGAGGTGGAGGACAGGGGATTACCTACGAGCAGTACTTC.

Worth noting for this clonotype: The CDR3 does not close with the conserved phenylalanine or tryptophan, likely indicating a read error. Because the CDR3's place on the DNA is in doubt, the DNA is left out and the CDR3 is given as listed by TCRdb. The genes are TRBV6-5 and TRBJ2-4; the table's TRBD2 call for D was not verified on the DNA. The CDR3 adds up to 10 amino acids, both ends counted. CDR1 is MNHEY and CDR2 is SVGAGI in the germline V gene. The CDR3 loop is CASSSQEASG.

The chain employs TRBV7-9 and TRBJ1-2; 7 bases are a match to TRBD1. Germline CDR1 is SEHNR and CDR2 is FQNEAQ (reference sequence). V was pared by 5 bases and J by 7 bases, with 7 bases of the junction left unmatched. The CDR3 has 13 amino acids. This CDR3 is CASSPTGRGGYTF. The CDR3 DNA reads TGTGCCAGCAGCCCGACAGGGAGGGGTGGCTACACCTTC.

The rearrangement links TRBV9 to TRBJ2-7; 7 positions agree with TRBD2. The germline V gene has CDR1 SGDLS and CDR2 YYNGEE. CDR3 length: 17 residues. V trimming: 0 bases; J trimming: 2 bases; junction bases outside the gene matches: 11. The CDR3 nucleotides read TGTGCCAGCAGCGTAGATGGGAGCGGGGACTACCCCTACGAGCAGTACTTC. Its translation: CASSVDGSGDYPYEQYF.

About this clonotype: Mismatch with germline at one junction end may stem from a read error. The chain combines TRBV27 with TRBJ1-1; D unresolved. The CDR3 extends over 14 amino acids. Germline assignment: CDR1 MNHEY and CDR2 SMNVEV (reference sequence). For the CDR3, the DNA is TGTGCCAGCAGTTCCCGGGGAGGGAACCCTGAAGCTTTCTTT. Translating gives CASSSRGGNPEAFF.

In its sample, this clonotype was seen a few times. This chain uses TRBV20-1 with TRBJ2-5; D is uncertain. Trimming shortened V by 5 bases and J by 5 bases, and 12 bases separated the two germline ends. The CDR3 spans 12 residues. Germline lookup yields CDR1 DFQATT and CDR2 SNEGSKA (reference sequence). In nucleotides, the CDR3 is TGCAGTGCTGTCTTAGTCCGGGAGACCCAGTACTTC. It codes for CSAVLVRETQYF.

This chain connects TRBV5-1 to TRBJ2-7, with TRBD1 matching 9 bases. Germline V lookup: CDR1 SGHRS, CDR2 YFSETQ. The CDR3 is 14 amino acids. V was clipped by 4 bases and J by 6 bases; unmatched bases: 8. The CDR3 DNA follows: TGCGCCAGCAGCCCCGGGACAGGGCCTAGCGAGCAGTACTTC. Its translation: CASSPGTGPSEQYF. Supplemented by reference TRBV5-1 and TRBJ2-7, the full variable domain reads KAGVTQTPRYLIKTRGQQVTLSCSPISGHRSVSWYQQTPGQGLQFLFEYFSETQRNKGNFPGRFSGRQFSNSRSEMNVSTLELGDSALYLCASSPGTGPSEQYFGPGTRLTVT.

In its sample, this clonotype was seen a few times. The chain uses TRBV5-1 and TRBJ2-3; D gene uncertain. V shed 3 bases and J shed 6 bases, with 11 bases lying between them. The CDR3 contains 13 residues. From germline, CDR1 is SGHRS and CDR2 YFSETQ. The CDR3 region is CASSSPGKDTQYF. CDR3 bases: TGCGCCAGCAGCTCCCCCGGAAAGGATACGCAGTATTTT.

This clonotype was detected once. The rearrangement joins TRBV3-1 to TRBJ2-1; 7 bases line up with TRBD1. V was pared by 4 bases and J by 7 bases, with 13 bases of the junction left unmatched. Germline assignment: CDR1 LGHDT and CDR2 YNNKEL (reference sequence). The CDR3 is 16 residues long. In DNA form, the CDR3 reads TGTGCCAGCAGCCTAAGACACAGACAGGGCGGAAATGAGCAGTTCTTC. Translated: CASSLRHRQGGNEQFF.

This chain uses TRBV5-1 with TRBJ2-2, with 12 bases that match TRBD2. J gave up 4 bases and V 3 bases, and 4 bases lay outside the gene matches. Germline V lookup: CDR1 SGHRS, CDR2 YFSETQ. The CDR3 is made up of 16 amino acids. This CDR3 reads CASSSTSGGFTGELFF. CDR3 sequence (DNA): TGCGCCAGCAGCTCGACTAGCGGGGGTTTCACCGGGGAGCTGTTTTTT.

The CDR3 region has the DNA TGCGCCAGCAGCCACGGGGAAAGGGAAAAACTGTTTTTT. Its translation: CASSHGEREKLFF. The rearrangement joins TRBV4-3 to TRBJ1-4; D uncertain. Per germline, CDR1 LGHNA and CDR2 YSLEER. V shed 3 bases and J shed 8 bases, with 10 bases lying between them. The CDR3 runs 13 residues.

V is TRBV5-1 and J is TRBJ2-7; 8 nucleotides align to TRBD1. The V segment lost 8 bases and the J segment 5 bases; nucleotides outside the gene matches: 6. The germline V gene has CDR1 SGHRS and CDR2 YFSETQ. The length of the CDR3 is 12 residues. This CDR3 reads CASAGQGNEQYF. In nucleotides, the CDR3 is TGCGCCAGTGCTGGACAGGGCAACGAGCAGTACTTC.

This clonotype has a handful of counts. The chain has TRBV29-1 and TRBJ2-1; 7 nucleotides match TRBD1. The junction had 6 bases not matched to a gene; V was cut back by 2 bases and J by 2 bases. There are 15 residues in the CDR3. Per the germline V gene, CDR1 is SQVTM and CDR2 is ANQGSEA. The CDR3 DNA reads TGCAGCGTTGAACCTCTTGGGACAGCCTACAATGAGCAGTTCTTC. The encoded protein is CSVEPLGTAYNEQFF.

This clonotype was detected only a few times. This chain connects TRBV10-1 to TRBJ2-5; TRBD2 agrees at 10 bases. J lost 5 bases, V lost 5 bases, and 8 bases had no gene match. The CDR3 has 15 amino acids. The V gene's germline CDR1 is WNHNN and CDR2 SYGVQD (reference sequence). CDR3 bases: TGCGCCAGCAGTTTCCAGCGGGAGGGCCTGGAGACCCAGTACTTC. Translation gives CASSFQREGLETQYF.

The table lists this clonotype with a few counts. This rearrangement joins TRBV14 to TRBJ2-1, with D hard to call. The CDR3 has 16 amino acids. Germline loops: CDR1 SGHDN, CDR2 FVKESK. Deletions cut 1 base from V and 4 bases from J, with 14 bases between. The CDR3 loop reads CASSQAWLKYYNEQFF. The CDR3 DNA is TGTGCCAGCAGCCAAGCGTGGCTCAAGTATTACAATGAGCAGTTCTTC.

The gene calls are TRBV4-2 and TRBJ2-3, with D perhaps matching TRBD1 (8 bases). The germline gives CDR1 LGHNA, CDR2 YNFKEQ. The V end lost 7 bases, the J end lost 4 bases, and 24 bases lay between the germline ends. The CDR3 is 17 amino acids. CDR3 sequence reads: CASTAQGAGVGADTQYF. The CDR3 nucleotides are TGTGCCAGCACTGCCCAGGGGGCGGGGGTTGGGGCAGATACGCAGTATTTT.

This clonotype has at least ten counts. This rearrangement joins TRBV20-1 to TRBJ2-3; D is unclear. Per the germline V gene, CDR1 is DFQATT and CDR2 is SNEGSKA (reference sequence). V was trimmed by 0 bases and J by 9 bases, leaving 10 bases between them. CDR3 length equals 12 residues. As DNA, the CDR3 is TGCAGTGCTAGAGATGGTGTGGGAACGCAGTATTTT. Translated, it gives CSARDGVGTQYF.

J is TRBJ2-5 and V is TRBV19; the D call may be TRBD1 or TRBD2 (5 bases each). From germline, CDR1 is LNHDA and CDR2 SQIVND (reference sequence). The CDR3 consists of 14 residues. With 3 bases removed from V and 11 bases from J, the gap between germline ends came to 19 bases. The CDR3 DNA is TGTGCCAGTAGTATGGGACCAGCCCCAAATGAGCAGTACTTC. Amino acid sequence: CASSMGPAPNEQYF.

This clonotype was seen a handful of times. J is TRBJ2-7 and V is TRBV20-1; D gene ambiguous. Trimming cost V 0 bases and J 0 bases, with 12 bases left between them. CDR3 size: 15 residues. Germline V gives CDR1 DFQATT, CDR2 SNEGSKA (reference sequence). CDR3 nucleotides: TGCAGTGCTAGAGATACGGCCAGTAGCTCCTACGAGCAGTACTTC. This codes for CSARDTASSSYEQYF.